This T cell receptor beta chain is from a study of post-analysis software for immune sequencing data. This clonotype turned up a few times. The antigen is undetermined. Prepared libraries of TCR beta cDNA carried unique molecular identifiers. TCRdb used MiXCR to reprocess the PCR reads, holding one entry per CDR3 protein. The repertoire consists of under 900,000 distinct CDR3 sequences, with 53% occurring once and the leading ten covering about 4.8%. Points from the study as a whole: Batch-mates among the samples co-clustered strongly by F measure. The study found significantly lower normalized Chao1 diversity in multiple sclerosis patients than in controls. Four to six TRBV segments were more frequent in patients than controls; TRBV5-6, TRBV5-1 and TRBV20-1 belonged to this group.

Deletions cut 7 bases from V and 10 bases from J, with 14 bases between. Germline CDR1 DFQATT, CDR2 SNEGSKA (reference sequence). The CDR3 runs to 11 residues. The specimen sequenced was blood. The genes are TRBV20-1 and TRBJ1-5; tentatively, D is TRBD1 (5 bases). This clonotype was sampled from a girl aged 5-17 years with multiple sclerosis. CDR3 nucleotides: TGCAGTGTCCCATCGGGGGGACCCCAGCATTTT. This codes for CSVPSGGPQHF.